A single sample is the source of the 12 T cell receptor beta chains below, sequenced in a study of T cell repertoires in cytomegalovirus infection. These receptors have no known antigen. TCRdb ran MiXCR on the reads and lists one entry per CDR3 protein. The sample shows about 920,000 distinct CDR3 sequences, roughly 31% of them seen only once. The sequencing here drew on cultured CD8+ T cells from PBMCs, taken from culture after CMV antigen stimulation. The receptors derive from a human donor in good health (CMV status not recorded). Some clones in this sample may be carry-over from other donors' samples.

The J gene is TRBJ2-1, the V gene TRBV7-6; TRBD1 aligns across 7 bases. Losses at the gene ends were 7 bases for V and 5 bases for J; bases not matched to a gene: 11. The germline V gene encodes CDR1 SGHVS and CDR2 FNYEAQ. The CDR3 spans 15 residues. The CDR3 loop reads CASNPRDSPNNEQFF. Written as DNA, the CDR3 is TGTGCCAGCAACCCCCGGGACAGCCCCAACAATGAGCAGTTCTTC.

The table lists this clonotype with a few counts. The chain links TRBV7-8 to TRBJ2-7; D is possibly TRBD1 (6 bases). Trimming left V 8 bases short and J 4 bases short, with 9 bases between. Germline V gene data show CDR1 as SGHVS and CDR2 as FQNEAQ. The CDR3 consists of 11 residues. CDR3 amino acids: CASVRGYEQYF. The CDR3 DNA sequence: TGTGCCAGCGTTAGGGGGTACGAGCAGTACTTC. Complete variable domain (other parts from reference TRBV7-8 and TRBJ2-7): GAGVSQSPRYKVAKRGQDVALRCDPISGHVSLFWYQQALGQGPEFLTYFQNEAQLDKSGLPSDRFFAERPEGSVSTLKIQRTQQEDSAVYLCASVRGYEQYFGPGTRLTVT.

The chain combines TRBV5-4 with TRBJ2-7; D uncertain. CDR3 length: 14 amino acids. Germline CDR1 reads SGHNT; CDR2 reads YYREEE (reference sequence). Trimming took off 1 base at V and 0 bases at J, with 8 bases between the two ends. The DNA of the CDR3 is TGTGCCAGCAGCTTGAACAAGTACTCCTACGAGCAGTACTTC. This gives the protein CASSLNKYSYEQYF.

This chain connects TRBV6-2 or TRBV6-3 to TRBJ1-2; tentatively, D is TRBD1 (6 bases). The CDR3 runs 13 residues. Germline CDR1 MNHEY, CDR2 SVGEGT. V was cut by 5 bases and J by 6 bases, with 13 bases left in between. The CDR3: CASSDGGPDGYTF. The CDR3 DNA follows: TGTGCCAGCAGTGACGGGGGGCCGGATGGCTACACCTTC.

This chain links TRBV12-5 with TRBJ1-1, with D possibly TRBD1 on 5 matching bases. CDR3 length: 13 amino acids. Trimming cost V 3 bases and J 6 bases, with 11 bases left between them. Germline V lookup: CDR1 LGHNT, CDR2 FRNRAP. CDR3 sequence reads: CASGLRGGAEAFF. Written as DNA, the CDR3 is TGTGCTAGTGGTTTACGGGGGGGGGCTGAAGCTTTCTTT. The full variable domain, rest sourced from reference TRBV12-5 and TRBJ1-1, is DARVTQTPRHKVTEMGQEVTMRCQPILGHNTVFWYRQTMMQGLELLAYFRNRAPLDDSGMPKDRFSAEMPDATLATLKIQPSEPRDSAVYFCASGLRGGAEAFFGQGTRLTVV.

Comments on this clonotype: A read error may be the cause here, since a much bigger clone is one base away. The rearrangement joins TRBV6-5 to TRBJ2-3; tentative D call: TRBD2 (5 bases). Germline CDR1 and CDR2: MNHEY and SVGAGI. The CDR3 has 15 residues. Deletions cut 7 bases from V and 3 bases from J, with 17 bases between. The CDR3 sequence: CASTLRPSRTDTQYF. In DNA form, the CDR3 reads TGTGCCAGCACTCTTCGTCCTAGCAGAACAGATACGCAGTATTTT.

Notes on this clonotype: A clone one base away is much larger, so this may be a read error. The chain uses TRBV12-3 or TRBV12-4 and TRBJ1-5, with D possibly matching TRBD1 (6 bases). The CDR3 is made up of 15 amino acids. CDR3 bases: TGTGTCAGCAGTCCTTCGGGGGCTGGCAATCAGCCCCAGCATTTT. Protein: CVSSPSGAGNQPQHF.

The gene calls are TRBV10-2 and TRBJ1-1; D gene ambiguous. From germline, CDR1 is WSHSY and CDR2 SAAADI. Trimming took off 7 bases at V and 3 bases at J, with 9 bases between the two ends. This CDR3 is built from 12 residues. CDR3 region: CASNGPDTEAFF. As DNA, the CDR3 is TGCGCCAGCAACGGCCCGGACACTGAAGCTTTCTTT.

The chain is built from TRBV19 and TRBJ1-1, with unresolved D. The CDR3 totals 14 residues. Germline CDR1 reads LNHDA; CDR2 reads SQIVND (reference sequence). Trimming stripped 1 base from V and 10 bases from J, with 16 bases between. Written as DNA, the CDR3 is TGTGCCAGTAGTATAGTAGGCCGGTCGGTAGGAGCTTTCTTT. This sequence encodes CASSIVGRSVGAFF.

This clonotype was observed many times. This chain joins TRBV7-9 and TRBJ2-1; TRBD2 is a possible D gene (6 bases). This CDR3 spans 16 amino acids. V shed 8 bases and J shed 8 bases, with 25 bases lying between them. The germline gives CDR1 SEHNR, CDR2 FQNEAQ (reference sequence). The CDR3 reads CASSNPIGVSGDEQFF. As DNA, the CDR3 is TGTGCCAGCTCAAACCCCATCGGCGTCTCGGGGGATGAGCAGTTCTTC.

There are many counts of this clonotype. The chain combines TRBV29-1 with TRBJ2-5, with 7 bases lining up with TRBD1. V lost 3 bases, J lost 5 bases, and 3 bases stayed unmatched. This CDR3 comprises 12 residues. Germline loops: CDR1 SQVTM, CDR2 ANQGSEA. The CDR3 is CSVDRGIETQYF. CDR3 nucleotides: TGCAGCGTTGACAGGGGGATCGAGACCCAGTACTTC.

This clonotype was observed a few times. The V call is TRBV2, the J call TRBJ2-7; weak D call: TRBD1 (6 bases). This CDR3 spans 14 amino acids. Germline CDR1 SNHLY, CDR2 FYNNEI. V lost 4 bases and J 2 bases, leaving 12 bases between the germline ends. The CDR3 reads CASSVTDRAYEQYF. The CDR3 DNA follows: TGTGCCAGCAGTGTAACGGACAGAGCCTACGAGCAGTACTTC.